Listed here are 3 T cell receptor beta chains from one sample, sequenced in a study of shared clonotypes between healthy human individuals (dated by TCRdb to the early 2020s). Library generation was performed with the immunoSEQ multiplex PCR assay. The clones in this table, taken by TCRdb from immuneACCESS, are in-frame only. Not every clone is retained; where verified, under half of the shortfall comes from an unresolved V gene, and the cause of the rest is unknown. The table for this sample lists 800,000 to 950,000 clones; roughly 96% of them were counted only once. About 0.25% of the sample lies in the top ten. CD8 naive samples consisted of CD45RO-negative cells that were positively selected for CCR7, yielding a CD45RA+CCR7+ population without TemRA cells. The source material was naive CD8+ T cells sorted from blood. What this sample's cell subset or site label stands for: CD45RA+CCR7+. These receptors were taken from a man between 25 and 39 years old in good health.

CDR3 bases: TGTGCCAGCCGTTACGCGAGGGGCAGCTCCTACAATGAGCAGTTCTTC. Residues: CASRYARGSSYNEQFF. V and J are TRBV7-9 and TRBJ2-1; D could derive from TRBD1 or TRBD2 (5 bases each). Germline V gives CDR1 SEHNR, CDR2 FQNEAQ (reference sequence). V gave up 8 bases and J gave up 0 bases, with 17 bases separating them. The CDR3 extends over 16 amino acids.

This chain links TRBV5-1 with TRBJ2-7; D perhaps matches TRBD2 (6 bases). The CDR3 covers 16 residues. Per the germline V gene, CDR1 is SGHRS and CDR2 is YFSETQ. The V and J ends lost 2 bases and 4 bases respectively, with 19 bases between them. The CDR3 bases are TGCGCCAGCAGCTTTGGGTTAGCGGAGACACAGTACGAGCAGTACTTC. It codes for CASSFGLAETQYEQYF.

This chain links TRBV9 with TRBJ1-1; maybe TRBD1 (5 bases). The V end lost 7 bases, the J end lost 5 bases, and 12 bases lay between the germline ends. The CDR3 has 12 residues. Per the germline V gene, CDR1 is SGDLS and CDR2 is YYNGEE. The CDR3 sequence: CASGFGGTEAFF. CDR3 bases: TGTGCCAGCGGCTTTGGGGGAACTGAAGCTTTCTTT.